This T cell receptor (beta chain) was profiled in a study of blood T cell repertoires in COVID-19. Looking at the study overall: Acute-phase and convalescent COVID-19 samples originated in the United States, Italy and Spain. T cells, B-cell-depleted T cells, or PBMCs supplied cDNA or gDNA.

Deletions cut 5 bases from V and 5 bases from J, with 24 bases between. This CDR3 has 17 amino acids. Germline CDR1 and CDR2: LNHDA and SQIVND (reference sequence). Sequencing used immunoSEQ multiplex PCR; TCRdb keeps in-frame clones, though not all of them. The sample lists around 200,000 clones, approximately 80% occurring once. The sample comprised peripheral blood. The chain combines TRBV19 with TRBJ1-1; TRBD1 might be the D (6 bases). The sequence came from a woman over 75 with active or convalescent COVID-19. CDR3 DNA sequence: TGTGCCAGTAGTCCCGCTCGGGGGGCCCCCGGGAGGACTGAAGCTTTCTTT. Its protein product is CASSPARGAPGRTEAFF. Full variable domain (missing parts from reference TRBV19 and TRBJ1-1): DGGITQSPKYLFRKEGQNVTLSCEQNLNHDAMYWYRQDPGQGLRLIYYSQIVNDFQKGDIAEGYSVSREKKESFPLTVTSAQKNPTAFYLCASSPARGAPGRTEAFFGQGTRLTVV.